A selection of T cell receptor beta chains follows, all from one sample in a study of shared clonotypes between healthy human individuals. Here immunoSEQ multiplex PCR was the method, and the copy in TCRdb shows in-frame clones only, minus some. The sample has over a million clones; 96% are singletons. Sequencing was performed on naive CD4+ T cells sorted from blood. The origin of the receptors is a man younger than 45 in good health. CDR3s include the opening cysteine and the closing phenylalanine or tryptophan. D genes are given only for firm matches. For some rows the clone size is stated as once, few or many, or as a class when expanded; others skip it.

j_gene | len | v_gene | abundance | d_gene | CDR3aa | CDR3nt
TRBJ2-7 | 16 | TRBV4-3 | - | TRBD1 | CASSQDPTGQGYEQYF | TGCGCCAGCAGCCAAGACCCGACAGGGCAGGGCTACGAGCAGTACTTC
TRBJ2-5 | 17 | TRBV9 | once | - | CASSVGGRRRDQETQYF | TGTGCCAGCAGCGTAGGAGGTAGGAGAAGGGACCAAGAGACCCAGTACTTC
TRBJ2-7 | 15 | TRBV28 | - | - | CASSLLGLSSYEQYF | TGTGCCAGCAGTTTATTGGGCTTAAGCTCCTACGAGCAGTACTTC
TRBJ2-3 | 13 | TRBV7-2 | - | - | CASVYRFTDTQYF | TGTGCCAGCGTATACAGATTCACAGATACGCAGTATTTT
TRBJ2-4 | 16 | TRBV4-1 | - | TRBD1 | CASSRLTGGAGNIQYF | TGCGCCAGCAGCCGGCTGACAGGGGGCGCGGGAAACATTCAGTACTTC
TRBJ2-2 | 18 | TRBV25-1 | once | TRBD2 | CASSEFGGSRSNTGELFF | TGTGCCAGCAGTGAATTTGGCGGGAGCCGGTCGAACACCGGGGAGCTGTTTTTT
TRBJ1-3 | 15 | TRBV28 | once | - | CASKPPPRFGNTIYF | TGTGCCAGCAAACCTCCCCCGAGGTTTGGAAACACCATATATTTT
TRBJ1-5 | 15 | TRBV5-1 | - | - | CARTRGGRGNQPQHF | TGCGCCAGAACCAGGGGTGGTCGGGGCAATCAGCCCCAGCATTTT
TRBJ2-1 | 17 | TRBV7-7 | - | TRBD1 | CASSRSPPGGSYNEQFF | TGTGCCAGCAGCCGCTCTCCTCCAGGGGGCTCCTACAATGAGCAGTTCTTC
TRBJ2-7 | 16 | TRBV28 | - | - | CASSSLRQGGSYEQYF | TGTGCCAGCAGTTCCCTCCGACAGGGAGGGTCCTACGAGCAGTACTTC
TRBJ2-3 | 14 | TRBV5-4 | - | - | CASSLRGGTDTQYF | TGTGCCAGCAGCTTGAGGGGGGGCACAGATACGCAGTATTTT
TRBJ1-4 | 13 | TRBV2 | once | - | CASSGTANEKLFF | TGTGCCAGCAGTGGGACAGCAAATGAAAAACTGTTTTTT
TRBJ2-7 | 15 | TRBV7-9 | - | TRBD1 | CASSLALTGVYEQYF | TGTGCCAGCAGCTTAGCGCTAACAGGGGTCTACGAGCAGTACTTC
TRBJ2-5 | 10 | TRBV2 | - | - | CASRMETQYF | TGTGCCAGCAGGATGGAGACCCAGTACTTC
TRBJ1-5 | 16 | TRBV19 | - | - | CASSIGGRVSNQPQHF | TGTGCCAGTAGTATCGGGGGCAGGGTAAGCAATCAGCCCCAGCATTTT
TRBJ2-7 | 15 | TRBV19 | - | - | CASSILAGQSYEQYF | TGTGCCAGTAGTATTCTCGCAGGGCAGTCCTACGAGCAGTACTTC
TRBJ2-1 | 13 | TRBV9 | - | - | CASSVGPQARPFF | TGTGCCAGCAGCGTAGGGCCCCAGGCTAGACCGTTCTTC
TRBJ2-3 | 12 | TRBV29-1 | - | - | CSVYSPTDTQYF | TGCAGCGTTTACTCTCCCACAGATACGCAGTATTTT
TRBJ2-7 | 14 | TRBV6-1 | - | TRBD1 | CASTIRDRGGEQYF | TGTGCCAGCACAATCCGGGACAGGGGTGGCGAGCAGTACTTC
TRBJ2-7 | 15 | TRBV6-5 | - | - | CASADISSPSYEQYF | TGTGCCAGCGCAGATATAAGTTCACCATCCTACGAGCAGTACTTC
TRBJ2-7 | 17 | TRBV5-1 | - | TRBD2 | CASSPGLAGGPSYEQYF | TGCGCCAGCAGCCCCGGACTAGCGGGAGGCCCTTCCTACGAGCAGTACTTC
TRBJ2-2 | 16 | TRBV6-4 | - | TRBD1 | CASSGRTGHDSGELFF | TGTGCCAGCAGTGGCCGGACAGGGCATGATTCCGGGGAGCTGTTTTTT
TRBJ1-1 | 14 | TRBV6-5 | - | TRBD1 | CASSYLGQYTEAFF | TGTGCCAGCAGTTACTTGGGACAGTACACTGAAGCTTTCTTT
TRBJ1-3 | 15 | TRBV28 | - | - | CASSKLEGTGNTIYF | TGTGCCAGCAGCAAGCTAGAGGGCACTGGAAACACCATATATTTT
TRBJ1-3 | 11 | TRBV30 | - | - | CAWDRGNTIYF | TGTGCCTGGGATAGGGGAAACACCATATATTTT